This entry concerns a single T cell receptor (beta chain). A junction end diverges from the germline sequence, so it may reflect a read error. The CDR3 covers 16 residues. Per germline, CDR1 SSHAT and CDR2 FNYEAQ (reference sequence). These data belong to a study of blood T cell repertoires in COVID-19. Overall study context: Material from acute and convalescent COVID-19 was sourced from the United States, Italy and Spain. From T cells, B-cell-depleted T cells, or PBMCs came the material, which was cDNA or gDNA.

Assay used: immunoSEQ multiplex PCR; TCRdb lists only in-frame clones, some missing. The table records hundreds of thousands of clones, about 86% of them present only once. This TCR derives from a woman older than 75 with acute or convalescent COVID-19. The V and J genes are TRBV7-7 and TRBJ1-2; no reliable D call. What was sequenced was peripheral blood. CDR3 in DNA: TGTGCTAGCAGCTTATTTCGCAGGAGGGATACCTATGGCTACACCTTC. Protein product: CASSLFRRRDTYGYTF. Based on the CDR3 plus reference TRBV7-7 and TRBJ1-2, the full variable domain is GAGVSQSPRYKVTKRGQDVTLRCDPISSHATLYWYQQALGQGPEFLTYFNYEAQPDKSGLPSDRFSAERPEGSISTLTIQRTEQRDSAMYRCASSLFRRRDTYGYTFGSGTRLTVV.